These T cell receptor beta chains were read from a single sample in a study of PD-1 blockade in classical Hodgkin lymphoma. The data were produced by immunoSEQ multiplex PCR, yet TCRdb's version contains in-frame clones alone and is incomplete. Among 50,000 to 75,000 clones listed, approximately 90% were seen once. The material was peripheral blood mononuclear cells (PBMCs), obtained at baseline. These TCRs come from a human donor with classical Hodgkin lymphoma. Both conserved end residues are part of each CDR3. A D gene is named only where the DNA matches it firmly. Size is omitted from some rows. Given values are once, few, many or a class for expanded clones.

V,J,D,size,DNA,CDR3
TRBV5-1,TRBJ1-1,NA,few,TGCGCCAGCAGCTTGGATCGGGGGGCGAACACTGAAGCTTTCTTT,CASSLDRGANTEAFF
TRBV7-6,TRBJ1-1,NA,NA,TGTGCCAGCAGCTTAGGACAGGAATTTGAAGCTTTCTTT,CASSLGQEFEAFF
TRBV7-6,TRBJ1-1,NA,NA,TGTGCCAGCAGCTTAGCCCCTACACCGAACACTGAAGCTTTCTTT,CASSLAPTPNTEAFF
TRBV30,TRBJ1-1,NA,few,TGTACCTGGCATCGGAGGGCGGGGAACACTGAAGCTTTCTTT,CTWHRRAGNTEAFF
TRBV27,TRBJ1-2,TRBD1,NA,TGTGCCAGCAGACCGACAGGGGGTACTATGCGCTACACCTTC,CASRPTGGTMRYTF
TRBV27,TRBJ2-2,NA,NA,TGTGCCAGCAGTTTCATGGGCCCCGGGGAGCTGTTTTTT,CASSFMGPGELFF
TRBV30,TRBJ1-4,NA,NA,TGTGCCTGGAGGGTTGCCTGGGGTGGTGAAAAACTGTTTTTT,CAWRVAWGGEKLFF
TRBV18,TRBJ1-1,NA,NA,TGTGCCAGCTCACCACCGTGGAGCACTGAAGCTTTCTTT,CASSPPWSTEAFF
TRBV30,TRBJ1-5,NA,few,TGTGCCTGGAGTAGGGGCAGGGTTCAGCCCCAGCATTTT,CAWSRGRVQPQHF
TRBV6-4,TRBJ2-3,TRBD1,NA,TGTGCCAGCAGTGTGGGACAGAGCACAGATACGCAGTATTTT,CASSVGQSTDTQYF
TRBV12-5,TRBJ2-5,TRBD1,NA,TGTGCTAGTGGTCGATCGACAGGGTTGGAGACCCAGTACTTC,CASGRSTGLETQYF
TRBV5-1,TRBJ2-1,TRBD2,NA,TGCGCCAGCAGCTTGGCCGGGGGAGCGGGGAATTACTACAATGAGCAGTTCTTC,CASSLAGGAGNYYNEQFF